The 15 T cell receptor beta chains given below trace back to one sample, sequenced in a study of vaccination and CD4 T cells after COVID-19. MiXCR, run by TCRdb on the PCR reads, gives a single entry per CDR3 protein. The sample carries 25,000 to 30,000 distinct CDR3 sequences, under 65% recorded once. Time point denoted: late sampling 161 to 241 days after vaccination in a few convalescent patients. Sequencing used CD4+ T cells from blood, obtained about 7 months after SARS-CoV-2 vaccination. All receptors come from a human donor who had recovered from COVID-19.

V is TRBV5-4 and J is TRBJ2-3; D tentatively fits TRBD1 or TRBD2 (5 bases each). CDR1 and CDR2 (germline): SGHNT, YYREEE (reference sequence). V lost 5 bases and J lost 0, with 13 bases in between. This CDR3 is built from 15 residues. The CDR3 sequence: CASSRDVPSTDTQYF. In DNA, the CDR3 is TGTGCCAGCAGTAGGGACGTCCCTAGCACAGATACGCAGTATTTT.

This clonotype occurred a few times. The rearrangement uses TRBV7-3 and TRBJ2-3, with D possibly being TRBD1 (5 bases). Germline CDR1 SGHTA, CDR2 FQGTGA. The CDR3 is 18 amino acids. Between the trimmed V and J ends, which lost 5 bases and 0 bases, there was a span of 21 bases. The DNA of the CDR3 is TGTGCCAGCAGCCTGACTCCCGTCAGGGAACGTAGCACAGATACGCAGTATTTT. It encodes CASSLTPVRERSTDTQYF.

The V call is TRBV10-3, the J call TRBJ2-3; tentatively, D is TRBD2 (6 bases). Germline V gene sequence: CDR1 ENHRY, CDR2 SYGVKD. The germline V and J ends were trimmed by 0 bases and 0 bases, with 7 bases remaining between them. The CDR3 sequence is 15 residues long. The CDR3 spells CAISESGGSTDTQYF. The DNA of the CDR3 is TGTGCCATCAGTGAGTCGGGGGGTAGCACAGATACGCAGTATTTT.

This clonotype came up a few times. The chain employs TRBV28 and TRBJ2-3, with 9 bases fitting TRBD2. The germline gives CDR1 MDHEN, CDR2 SYDVKM. V lost 4 bases to trimming and J lost 1 base; unmatched junction nucleotides: 3. CDR3 size: 15 residues. CDR3 protein: CASSYSGRRTDTQYF. In nucleotides, the CDR3 is TGTGCCAGCAGTTACAGCGGGAGGCGCACAGATACGCAGTATTTT.

V and J are TRBV20-1 and TRBJ2-5, with TRBD2 matching 8 bases. CDR3 length: 14 residues. The germline CDR1 and CDR2 sequences are DFQATT and SNEGSKA (reference sequence). Losses at the gene ends were 6 bases for V and 2 bases for J; bases not matched to a gene: 8. The CDR3 here is CSARGLVQQETQYF. The DNA of the CDR3 is TGCAGTGCCCGGGGACTAGTGCAGCAAGAGACCCAGTACTTC.

This clonotype was seen a single time. The DNA of the CDR3 is TGTGCCAGCAGTTATGTGATCCTAGATAATTTGGTGCAGTTCTTC. Its protein is CASSYVILDNLVQFF. The genes are TRBV6-5 and TRBJ2-1; D uncertain. V was shortened by 3 bases and J by 12 bases, with 21 bases between the two germline ends. CDR3 length equals 15 residues. Looked up from germline, CDR1 is MNHEY and CDR2 is SVGAGI.

The J gene is TRBJ2-2, the V gene TRBV19, with TRBD1 matching over 11 bases. Germline CDR1 reads LNHDA; CDR2 reads SQIVND (reference sequence). The CDR3 extends over 14 amino acids. J gave up 7 bases and V 11 bases, and 9 bases lay outside the gene matches. The CDR3 DNA is TGTGCCTGTGGGGGACAGGGGGTAAACGGGGAGCTGTTTTTT. It yields the protein CACGGQGVNGELFF. Variable domain in full (rest from reference TRBV19 and TRBJ2-2): DGGITQSPKYLFRKEGQNVTLSCEQNLNHDAMYWYRQDPGQGLRLIYYSQIVNDFQKGDIAEGYSVSREKKESFPLTVTSAQKNPTAFYLCACGGQGVNGELFFGEGSRLTVL.

This clonotype was picked up a small number of times. The rearrangement links TRBV6-1 to TRBJ2-1; possibly TRBD1 for D (5 bases). Germline V CDR1 and CDR2: MNHNS, SASEGT. Trimming removed 5 bases at V and 4 bases at J, with 15 bases between. This CDR3 region has 15 residues. The CDR3 region is CASSKTGHNYNEQFF. The DNA of the CDR3 is TGTGCCAGCAGTAAAACAGGACACAATTACAATGAGCAGTTCTTC.

The chain links TRBV18 to TRBJ2-1, with D unclear. The CDR3 runs 11 residues. Germline V CDR1 and CDR2: KGHSH, LQKENI. With 3 bases removed from V and 8 bases from J, the gap between germline ends came to 5 bases. CDR3 sequence: CASSPGHEQFF. CDR3 coding DNA: TGTGCCAGCTCACCGGGTCATGAGCAGTTCTTC.

This clonotype was found a few times. V is TRBV7-2 and J is TRBJ2-5; weak D call: TRBD1 (5 bases). V shed 2 bases and J shed 4 bases, with 11 bases lying between them. Germline-derived CDR1 and CDR2 are SGHTA and FQGNSA. CDR3 length: 14 amino acids. CDR3 loop: CASSLRSGSETQYF. CDR3 coding DNA: TGTGCCAGCAGCTTACGGTCAGGGTCAGAGACCCAGTACTTC.

This clonotype has just a few counts. The rearrangement joins TRBV20-1 to TRBJ2-7; D is unresolved. This CDR3 has 15 amino acids. V dropped 3 bases and J dropped 4 bases, with 19 bases sitting between them. The V gene's germline CDR1 is DFQATT and CDR2 SNEGSKA (reference sequence). CDR3 bases: TGCAGTGCTAGCCCCCTCGCGGTAGCAGAGTACGAGCAGTACTTC. Protein product: CSASPLAVAEYEQYF.

The chain joins TRBV20-1 to TRBJ2-5, with TRBD2 identical over 15 bases. CDR3 size: 14 residues. CDR1 and CDR2 (germline): DFQATT, SNEGSKA (reference sequence). Trimming at V came to 5 bases and at J to 3 bases, leaving 1 base not matched to a gene. CDR3 bases: TGCAGTGCTTGGACTAGCGGGAGGGAAGAGACCCAGTACTTC. It specifies CSAWTSGREETQYF.

V usage is TRBV5-4 and J usage is TRBJ1-6; D is undetermined. CDR1 and CDR2 from the germline V gene are SGHNT and YYREEE (reference sequence). V was trimmed by 4 bases and J by 0 bases, leaving 5 bases between them. This CDR3 comprises 14 residues. CDR3 DNA: TGTGCCAGCAGCCGCAGCTCCTATAATTCACCCCTCCACTTT. Protein sequence: CASSRSSYNSPLHF.

This clonotype showed up just a few times. J is TRBJ1-6 and V is TRBV6-1; D remains ambiguous. CDR3 length: 13 amino acids. CDR1 and CDR2 (germline): MNHNS, SASEGT. The V gene lost 6 bases and the J gene lost 9 bases, with 12 bases spanning the gap. The CDR3 is CASSLNVGSPLHF. CDR3 sequence (DNA): TGTGCCAGCAGCCTAAACGTGGGTTCACCCCTCCACTTT.

The chain couples TRBV27 to TRBJ2-1, with 9 positions matching TRBD2. Germline V CDR1 and CDR2: MNHEY, SMNVEV (reference sequence). CDR3 length: 17 amino acids. V shed 6 bases and J 2 bases; nucleotides not matched to a gene: 11. CDR3 residues: CASSPRRGRETYNEQFF. DNA of the CDR3: TGTGCCAGCAGCCCCCGGCGCGGGAGGGAGACCTACAATGAGCAGTTCTTC.